The sequence of this T cell receptor beta chain was determined in a study of T cell changes during pregnancy in multiple sclerosis. Sequenced by immunoSEQ multiplex PCR; TCRdb stores in-frame clones only, minus some. The table lists about 92,000 clones, approximately 92% of them singletons, with 2.6% in the top ten. The germline V gene encodes CDR1 MNHNY and CDR2 SVGAGI (reference sequence). Trimming pared 7 bases from V and 3 bases from J, leaving 16 bases between. The CDR3 spans 14 residues. The table lists this clone with a few counts. The receptor was isolated from a female donor with multiple sclerosis, enrolled in a pregnancy study. The source material was peripheral blood, sampled in the first trimester of pregnancy. V gene TRBV6-6 combines with J gene TRBJ2-7; weak D call: TRBD2 (5 bases). In nucleotides, the CDR3 is TGTGCCAGCACCTCGGGGAGCGGAGGCTACGAGCAGTACTTC. Amino acid sequence: CASTSGSGGYEQYF.